This TCR beta chain was sequenced during a study of blood T cells in healthy people across ages. All donors came from Russia, were Caucasian and healthy, and spanned ages roughly 6 to 100. General study points: TCR beta diversity per million T cells fell roughly linearly with age.

PCR was performed a second time for about 7 to 11 cycles using a sample-barcoded 5' primer and a J-beta primer mix. A template-switch adaptor containing 12 random nucleotides labeled each cDNA molecule. TCRdb analysed the 5' RACE reads with MiXCR anew, one entry per CDR3 protein. The sample has approximately 1,000,000 distinct CDR3 sequences; 45% are singletons. Germline CDR1 SGHAT, CDR2 FQNNGV. Losses at the gene ends were 7 bases for V and 7 bases for J; bases not matched to a gene: 3. CDR3 size: 12 residues. In the case of this clonotype: Its matching antigen is unknown.

The sequenced material came from blood. The chain recombines TRBV11-2 with TRBJ2-4; 8 bases match TRBD1. The origin of this receptor is a woman aged 55 to 70 in good health. For the CDR3, the DNA is TGTGCCAGCAACCAGGGGGCGAACATTCAGTACTTC. Translated, it gives CASNQGANIQYF.